This record looks at one T cell receptor (beta chain) sequence and its context. The target antigen is unknown. The data are from a study of T cell responses to AZD1222 COVID-19 vaccine. Points from the study as a whole: Most donors were white British, females outnumbered males, and clonal diversity was possibly underestimated.

Clones were sequenced by immunoSEQ multiplex PCR, and TCRdb holds only the in-frame ones, with some missing. The sample carries 110,000 to 150,000 clones, roughly 90% recorded once. The source is an adult in good health. The sample was peripheral blood, taken on day 0 of AZD1222 vaccination.

This chain's CDR3 is CASSYRIANEKLFF. The CDR3 DNA reads TGTGCCAGCAGTTATAGGATAGCTAATGAAAAACTGTTTTTT. This chain uses TRBV6-2 or TRBV6-3 with TRBJ1-4; D is undetermined. In germline, CDR1 is MNHEY, CDR2 SVGEGT. This CDR3 has 14 amino acids. Deletions cut 3 bases from V and 3 bases from J, with 8 bases between.